These T cell receptor beta chains were read from a single sample in a study of blood T cell repertoires in COVID-19. The method was immunoSEQ multiplex PCR; TCRdb's version includes in-frame clones alone and lacks a portion of them. The sample has almost 350,000 clones; about 88% are singletons. Sequenced sample: PBMCs or T cells enriched from blood (not recorded which). The source of these receptors is a woman aged 30 to 39 who had been exposed to COVID-19. The CDR3 runs from the conserved cysteine through the conserved F or W. A D gene is named only where the DNA matches it firmly. Where a row states a size, it is once, few, many or the class of an expanded clone; other rows omit it.

clone_size: NA; v_call: TRBV24-1; j_call: TRBJ1-5; d_call: NA; cdr3_nt: TGTGCCACGGGCCGGGGGGCCAATCAGCCCCAGCATTTT; cdr3_aa: CATGRGANQPQHF
clone_size: NA; v_call: TRBV11-2; j_call: TRBJ2-5; d_call: TRBD2; cdr3_nt: TGTGCCAGCAGCTCGACCCCGATAGCGGGATTAGGAGAGACCCAGTACTTC; cdr3_aa: CASSSTPIAGLGETQYF
clone_size: many; v_call: TRBV29-1; j_call: TRBJ2-3; d_call: NA; cdr3_nt: TGCAGCACCAGCGGATTCACAGATACGCAGTATTTT; cdr3_aa: CSTSGFTDTQYF
clone_size: NA; v_call: TRBV5-6; j_call: TRBJ1-6; d_call: NA; cdr3_nt: TGTGCCAGCAGCTTGGAGGGGCGCGGCGCCCTCCACTTT; cdr3_aa: CASSLEGRGALHF
clone_size: NA; v_call: TRBV12-3/TRBV12-4; j_call: TRBJ1-5; d_call: NA; cdr3_nt: TGTGCCAGCAGTGTAGGTACGCGGCGTCTGGATTTT; cdr3_aa: CASSVGTRRLDF
clone_size: NA; v_call: TRBV7-3; j_call: TRBJ2-2; d_call: NA; cdr3_nt: TGTGCCAGCAGCTTGGCACAGGCAAACACCGGGGAGCTGTTTTTT; cdr3_aa: CASSLAQANTGELFF
clone_size: NA; v_call: TRBV18; j_call: TRBJ1-1; d_call: TRBD1; cdr3_nt: TGTGCCAGCTCCCGACCTCCCCAGGGGGAGACTGAAGCTTTCTTT; cdr3_aa: CASSRPPQGETEAFF
clone_size: NA; v_call: TRBV19; j_call: TRBJ1-2; d_call: NA; cdr3_nt: TGTGCCAGTAGTAACACACCGACAGAAATTTATGGCTACACCTTC; cdr3_aa: CASSNTPTEIYGYTF
clone_size: NA; v_call: TRBV18; j_call: TRBJ2-2; d_call: TRBD1; cdr3_nt: TGTGCCAGCTCCGGACAGGGGGCGCAGACCGGGGAGCTGTTTTTT; cdr3_aa: CASSGQGAQTGELFF
clone_size: NA; v_call: TRBV28; j_call: TRBJ1-4; d_call: TRBD1; cdr3_nt: TGTGCCAGCAGTTTGGGACAGGGGAGAGAAAAACTGTTTTTT; cdr3_aa: CASSLGQGREKLFF
clone_size: NA; v_call: TRBV7-9; j_call: TRBJ2-7; d_call: NA; cdr3_nt: TGTGCCAGCAGCTTAGATACGGGAGAGGCCTACGAGCAGTACTTC; cdr3_aa: CASSLDTGEAYEQYF
clone_size: NA; v_call: TRBV5-4; j_call: TRBJ2-1; d_call: NA; cdr3_nt: TGTGCCAGCAGCGCCGCTTCTAGGAGCTCCTACAATGAGCAGTTCTTC; cdr3_aa: CASSAASRSSYNEQFF
clone_size: NA; v_call: TRBV18; j_call: TRBJ1-5; d_call: TRBD1; cdr3_nt: TGTGCCAGCTCACCACTAGCCGGGACAGGAGATCAGCCCCAGCATTTT; cdr3_aa: CASSPLAGTGDQPQHF
clone_size: NA; v_call: TRBV27; j_call: TRBJ1-1; d_call: TRBD1; cdr3_nt: TGTGCCAGCAGTTGGGGGGACAGGGCGAACACTGAAGCTTTCTTT; cdr3_aa: CASSWGDRANTEAFF
clone_size: once; v_call: TRBV10-3; j_call: TRBJ2-5; d_call: TRBD1; cdr3_nt: TGTGCCATCAAAAAGGGGGACAGGGGGCACCAAGAGACCCAGTACTTC; cdr3_aa: CAIKKGDRGHQETQYF
clone_size: NA; v_call: TRBV5-4; j_call: TRBJ1-4; d_call: NA; cdr3_nt: TGTGCCAGCAGCTTGGACAGGGCGGTTAATGAAAAACTGTTTTTT; cdr3_aa: CASSLDRAVNEKLFF
clone_size: NA; v_call: TRBV5-6; j_call: TRBJ2-7; d_call: TRBD1; cdr3_nt: TGTGCCAGCAGCTATTCACTCCGGGACAGGGTGTCCCACGAGCAGTACTTC; cdr3_aa: CASSYSLRDRVSHEQYF
clone_size: NA; v_call: TRBV27; j_call: TRBJ1-4; d_call: NA; cdr3_nt: TGTGCCAGCAGCTACTCGGGTCCCGCGGAAAAACTGTTTTTT; cdr3_aa: CASSYSGPAEKLFF
clone_size: once; v_call: TRBV7-9; j_call: TRBJ2-5; d_call: TRBD2; cdr3_nt: TGTGCCAGCAGCTATCGGGGAGGGGAGACCCAGTACTTC; cdr3_aa: CASSYRGGETQYF
clone_size: NA; v_call: TRBV18; j_call: TRBJ2-7; d_call: TRBD1; cdr3_nt: TGTGCCAGCCAGGGGACAGGGCTCGAGCAGTACTTC; cdr3_aa: CASQGTGLEQYF
clone_size: NA; v_call: TRBV3-1/TRBV3-2; j_call: TRBJ1-5; d_call: NA; cdr3_nt: TGTGCCAGCAGCCAAGATTCTCGGAACGCGGGCAATCAGCCCCAGCATTTT; cdr3_aa: CASSQDSRNAGNQPQHF
clone_size: NA; v_call: TRBV19; j_call: TRBJ1-1; d_call: TRBD1; cdr3_nt: TGTGCCAGTAGTATTGGGTCAGGGGGGAAGAGGACTGAAGCTTTCTTT; cdr3_aa: CASSIGSGGKRTEAFF
clone_size: NA; v_call: TRBV19; j_call: TRBJ2-2; d_call: NA; cdr3_nt: TGTGCCAGTAGTGAGCTGGACAGTCACACCGGGGAGCTGTTTTTT; cdr3_aa: CASSELDSHTGELFF
clone_size: NA; v_call: TRBV27; j_call: TRBJ1-1; d_call: NA; cdr3_nt: TGTGCCAGCAGTTTCCACGGTCGAGAAGCTTTCTTT; cdr3_aa: CASSFHGREAFF
clone_size: NA; v_call: TRBV19; j_call: TRBJ2-1; d_call: NA; cdr3_nt: TGTGCCAGTAGGCTCCGGAATGAGCAGTTCTTC; cdr3_aa: CASRLRNEQFF
clone_size: NA; v_call: TRBV9; j_call: TRBJ2-7; d_call: TRBD2; cdr3_nt: TGTGCCAGCAGCTCAAGTCCCGGGACTAGCGGACCCGAGCAGTACTTC; cdr3_aa: CASSSSPGTSGPEQYF
clone_size: NA; v_call: TRBV10-1; j_call: TRBJ2-7; d_call: TRBD2; cdr3_nt: TGCGCCAAAGGTGGGGGCCTAGCGGGAGAGGAGCAGTACTTC; cdr3_aa: CAKGGGLAGEEQYF
clone_size: NA; v_call: TRBV9; j_call: TRBJ2-7; d_call: NA; cdr3_nt: TGTGCCAGCAGCGCCGCGGGCGGACCCTCCTACGAGCAGTACTTC; cdr3_aa: CASSAAGGPSYEQYF
clone_size: NA; v_call: TRBV19; j_call: TRBJ1-5; d_call: TRBD1; cdr3_nt: TGTGCCAGTTGGGACAGGGGCAATCAGCCCCAGCATTTT; cdr3_aa: CASWDRGNQPQHF
clone_size: NA; v_call: TRBV4-1; j_call: TRBJ1-1; d_call: NA; cdr3_nt: TGCGCCAGCAGCCAGTTGGGCAGGGCGGCTGAAGCTTTCTTT; cdr3_aa: CASSQLGRAAEAFF
clone_size: few; v_call: TRBV7-9; j_call: TRBJ2-1; d_call: NA; cdr3_nt: TGTGCCAGCAGCTTCCCATTGGGGGGTGAGCAGTTCTTC; cdr3_aa: CASSFPLGGEQFF
clone_size: NA; v_call: TRBV28; j_call: TRBJ1-2; d_call: TRBD1; cdr3_nt: TGTGCCAGCAGTTTAGGGGGACAGGGGGCTCAAGGTGGCTACACCTTC; cdr3_aa: CASSLGGQGAQGGYTF
clone_size: NA; v_call: TRBV2; j_call: TRBJ2-3; d_call: NA; cdr3_nt: TGTGCCAGCAGTCCTCACACAGCCACAGATACGCAGTATTTT; cdr3_aa: CASSPHTATDTQYF
clone_size: NA; v_call: TRBV27; j_call: TRBJ2-7; d_call: TRBD2; cdr3_nt: TGTGCCAGCAGTCTACTAGCGGGAGGGGACTATTACGAGCAGTACTTC; cdr3_aa: CASSLLAGGDYYEQYF
clone_size: NA; v_call: TRBV5-1; j_call: TRBJ1-1; d_call: TRBD1; cdr3_nt: TGCGCCAGCAGCTTGGACCCAGGGGGGCACGCTGAAGCTTTCTTT; cdr3_aa: CASSLDPGGHAEAFF
clone_size: NA; v_call: TRBV24-1; j_call: TRBJ2-1; d_call: TRBD1; cdr3_nt: TGTGCCACCAGTGACTGGGACAGGGGATATGAGCAGTTCTTC; cdr3_aa: CATSDWDRGYEQFF
clone_size: few; v_call: TRBV7-9; j_call: TRBJ2-7; d_call: NA; cdr3_nt: TGTGCCAGCAGCTTACACCAGGGCGGATTCTACGAGCAGTACTTC; cdr3_aa: CASSLHQGGFYEQYF
clone_size: NA; v_call: TRBV7-9; j_call: TRBJ2-3; d_call: NA; cdr3_nt: TGTGCCAGCAGCTTACCCGGACAGACAGATACGCAGTATTTT; cdr3_aa: CASSLPGQTDTQYF
clone_size: NA; v_call: TRBV14; j_call: TRBJ2-5; d_call: NA; cdr3_nt: TGTGCCAGCAGCCTTAGACTCCCGCAGAAACAAGAGACCCAGTACTTC; cdr3_aa: CASSLRLPQKQETQYF
clone_size: NA; v_call: TRBV18; j_call: TRBJ2-2; d_call: TRBD1; cdr3_nt: TGTGCCAGCTCAAGACAGGGGGCCGCGAACACCGGGGAGCTGTTTTTT; cdr3_aa: CASSRQGAANTGELFF
clone_size: NA; v_call: TRBV7-9; j_call: TRBJ1-1; d_call: NA; cdr3_nt: TGTGCCAGCCGGGTTGGGAGGGAGCACACTGAAGCTTTCTTT; cdr3_aa: CASRVGREHTEAFF
clone_size: NA; v_call: TRBV11-2; j_call: TRBJ1-4; d_call: NA; cdr3_nt: TGTGCCAGCAGCCCGCGGGAAGAAAAACTGTTTTTT; cdr3_aa: CASSPREEKLFF
clone_size: NA; v_call: TRBV2; j_call: TRBJ1-2; d_call: NA; cdr3_nt: TGTGCCAGCTCGCGACAGGCCCTCTATGGCTACACCTTC; cdr3_aa: CASSRQALYGYTF
clone_size: NA; v_call: TRBV19; j_call: TRBJ1-2; d_call: TRBD1; cdr3_nt: TGTGCCAGTAGTATTAAAACAGGGGTAAACTATGGCTACACCTTC; cdr3_aa: CASSIKTGVNYGYTF
clone_size: NA; v_call: TRBV30; j_call: TRBJ1-1; d_call: TRBD1; cdr3_nt: TGTGCCTGGGACCCCGGACAGGGAGGGAACACTGAAGCTTTCTTT; cdr3_aa: CAWDPGQGGNTEAFF
clone_size: NA; v_call: TRBV28; j_call: TRBJ2-4; d_call: TRBD2; cdr3_nt: TGTGCCAGCAGTTTAATTACTAGCGGGAGGAGAAACATTCAGTACTTC; cdr3_aa: CASSLITSGRRNIQYF
clone_size: NA; v_call: TRBV28; j_call: TRBJ2-7; d_call: NA; cdr3_nt: TGTGCCAGCAGTTTAGAGGGTAGCGGCACTTTCTACGAGCAGTACTTC; cdr3_aa: CASSLEGSGTFYEQYF
clone_size: NA; v_call: TRBV19; j_call: TRBJ1-3; d_call: TRBD1; cdr3_nt: TGTGCCAGTAGTACGACAGGGGGCCGAGGAAACACCATATATTTT; cdr3_aa: CASSTTGGRGNTIYF
clone_size: NA; v_call: TRBV7-2; j_call: TRBJ2-4; d_call: NA; cdr3_nt: TGTGCCAGCAGCTCCGAGGCCAAAAACATTCAGTACTTC; cdr3_aa: CASSSEAKNIQYF
clone_size: NA; v_call: TRBV28; j_call: TRBJ2-7; d_call: TRBD1; cdr3_nt: TGTGCCAGCAGATCGGGACAGGGGACGGGCGAGCAGTACTTC; cdr3_aa: CASRSGQGTGEQYF
clone_size: many; v_call: TRBV4-1; j_call: TRBJ1-4; d_call: NA; cdr3_nt: TGCGCCAGCAGCCAAGATGTAGGAGCAGCTAATGAAAAACTGTTTTTT; cdr3_aa: CASSQDVGAANEKLFF
clone_size: NA; v_call: TRBV20-1; j_call: TRBJ1-5; d_call: NA; cdr3_nt: TGCAGTGCTAGTATTCCAGGGCGGCATCAGCCCCAGCATTTT; cdr3_aa: CSASIPGRHQPQHF
clone_size: NA; v_call: TRBV5-5; j_call: TRBJ1-5; d_call: NA; cdr3_nt: TGTGCCAGCAGCTTGCAGGGGCCCGGTCAGCCCCAGCATTTT; cdr3_aa: CASSLQGPGQPQHF
clone_size: NA; v_call: TRBV9; j_call: TRBJ2-3; d_call: TRBD2; cdr3_nt: TGTGCCAGCAGCGTAAAACGGACTAGCGGGAAGGGCCCAGATACGCAGTATTTT; cdr3_aa: CASSVKRTSGKGPDTQYF
clone_size: NA; v_call: TRBV21-1; j_call: TRBJ1-3; d_call: NA; cdr3_nt: TGTGCCAGCAGCAATTTGAGGGCTAACTCTGGAAACACCATATATTTT; cdr3_aa: CASSNLRANSGNTIYF
clone_size: NA; v_call: TRBV30; j_call: TRBJ2-1; d_call: NA; cdr3_nt: TGTGCCTGGCGACTAGAAGTCTGGTCTGAGCAGTTCTTC; cdr3_aa: CAWRLEVWSEQFF
clone_size: NA; v_call: TRBV30; j_call: TRBJ2-3; d_call: TRBD2; cdr3_nt: TGTGCCTGGAATCCGGGACTAGAGTTCCATACGCAGTATTTT; cdr3_aa: CAWNPGLEFHTQYF
clone_size: NA; v_call: TRBV28; j_call: TRBJ2-1; d_call: TRBD2; cdr3_nt: TGTGCCAGCAGTCTGACTGGACTAGCGGGAGTACCGGTTCGTCCCTATGAGCAGTTCTTC; cdr3_aa: CASSLTGLAGVPVRPYEQFF
clone_size: NA; v_call: TRBV18; j_call: TRBJ1-6; d_call: NA; cdr3_nt: TGTGCCAGCTCACCACCGGCGGGAGACAATTCACCCCTCCACTTT; cdr3_aa: CASSPPAGDNSPLHF